The table lists the clone carrying this TCR beta chain with many counts. What it binds is unknown. These data belong to a study of identical twins. Whole-study results and caveats: Findings depended on cross-sectional statistics rather than tracking the same donors.

Via MiXCR, TCRdb re-called the 5' RACE reads, giving one row per CDR3 protein. The data show about 100,000 distinct CDR3 sequences, 5.9% seen once. With 4 bases clipped from V and 0 bases from J, the junction kept 8 bases outside the gene matches. This CDR3 has 17 amino acids. Germline V CDR1 and CDR2: SGHNT, YENEEA. Sample: memory T cells sorted from blood. This receptor was identified in a woman aged 45-65 years in good health. The chain couples TRBV11-3 to TRBJ2-1; 8 bases match TRBD2. The CDR3, as DNA: TGTGCCAGCAGCTCCCGAAAGCGGGAGAACTCCTACAATGAGCAGTTCTTC. Protein: CASSSRKRENSYNEQFF.